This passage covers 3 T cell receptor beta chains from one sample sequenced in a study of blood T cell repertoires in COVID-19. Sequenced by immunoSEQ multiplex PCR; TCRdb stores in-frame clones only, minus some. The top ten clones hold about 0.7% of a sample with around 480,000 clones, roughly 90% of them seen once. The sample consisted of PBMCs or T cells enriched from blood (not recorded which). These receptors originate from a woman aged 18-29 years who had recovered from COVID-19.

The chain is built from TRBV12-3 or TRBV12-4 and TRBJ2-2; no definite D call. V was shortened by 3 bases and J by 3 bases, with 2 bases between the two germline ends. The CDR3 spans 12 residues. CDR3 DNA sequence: TGTGCCAGCAGTTTCGACACCGGGGAGCTGTTTTTT. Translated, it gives CASSFDTGELFF.

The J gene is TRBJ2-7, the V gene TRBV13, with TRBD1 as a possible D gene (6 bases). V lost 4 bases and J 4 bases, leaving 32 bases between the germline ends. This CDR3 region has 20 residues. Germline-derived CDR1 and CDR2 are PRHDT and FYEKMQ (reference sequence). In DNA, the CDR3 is TGTGCCAGCAGCTCACAGGGACGTACCCCTGCGACACTTCAACGTTACGAGCAGTACTTC. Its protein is CASSSQGRTPATLQRYEQYF. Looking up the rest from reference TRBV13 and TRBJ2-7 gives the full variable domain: AAGVIQSPRHLIKEKRETATLKCYPIPRHDTVYWYQQGPGQDPQFLISFYEKMQSDKGSIPDRFSAQQFSDYHSELNMSSLELGDSALYFCASSSQGRTPATLQRYEQYFGPGTRLTVT.

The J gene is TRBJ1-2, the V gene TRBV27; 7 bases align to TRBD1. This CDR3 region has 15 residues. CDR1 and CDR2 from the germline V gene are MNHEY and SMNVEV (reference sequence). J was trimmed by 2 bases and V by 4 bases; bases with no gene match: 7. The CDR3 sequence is CASSSLGTVNYGYTF. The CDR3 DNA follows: TGTGCCAGCAGTTCCTTGGGGACAGTCAACTATGGCTACACCTTC.